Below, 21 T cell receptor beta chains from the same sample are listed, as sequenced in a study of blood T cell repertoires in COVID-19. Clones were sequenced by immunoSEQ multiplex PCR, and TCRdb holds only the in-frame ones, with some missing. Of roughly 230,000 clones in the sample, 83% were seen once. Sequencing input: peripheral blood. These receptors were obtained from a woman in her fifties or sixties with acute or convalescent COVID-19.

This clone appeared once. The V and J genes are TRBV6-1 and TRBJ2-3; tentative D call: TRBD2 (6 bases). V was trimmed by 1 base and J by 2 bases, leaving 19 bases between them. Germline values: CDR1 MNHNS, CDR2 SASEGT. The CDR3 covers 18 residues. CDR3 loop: CASSEDPPAGTLTDTQYF. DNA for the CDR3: TGTGCCAGCAGTGAAGACCCCCCCGCGGGGACTCTCACAGATACGCAGTATTTT.

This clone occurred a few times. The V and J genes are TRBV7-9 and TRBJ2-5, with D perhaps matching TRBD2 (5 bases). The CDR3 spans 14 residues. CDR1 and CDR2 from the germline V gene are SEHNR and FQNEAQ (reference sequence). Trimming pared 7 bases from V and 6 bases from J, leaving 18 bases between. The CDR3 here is CASTLEETGKTQYF. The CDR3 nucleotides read TGTGCCAGCACCCTAGAGGAAACGGGGAAGACCCAGTACTTC.

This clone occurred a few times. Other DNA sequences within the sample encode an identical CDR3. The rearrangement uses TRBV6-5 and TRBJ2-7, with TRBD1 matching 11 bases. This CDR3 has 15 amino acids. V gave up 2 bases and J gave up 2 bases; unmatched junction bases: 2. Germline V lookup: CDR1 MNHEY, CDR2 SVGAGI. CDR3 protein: CASSYRGQGAYEQYF. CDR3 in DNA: TGTGCCAGCAGTTACAGGGGACAGGGGGCCTACGAGCAGTACTTC.

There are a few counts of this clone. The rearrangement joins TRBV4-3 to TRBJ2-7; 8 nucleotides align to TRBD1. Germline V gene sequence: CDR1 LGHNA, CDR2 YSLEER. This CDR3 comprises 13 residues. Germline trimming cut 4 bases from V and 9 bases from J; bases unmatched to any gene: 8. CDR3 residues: CASSLGTGGTQYF. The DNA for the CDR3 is TGCGCCAGCAGCCTAGGGACAGGTGGAACGCAGTACTTC.

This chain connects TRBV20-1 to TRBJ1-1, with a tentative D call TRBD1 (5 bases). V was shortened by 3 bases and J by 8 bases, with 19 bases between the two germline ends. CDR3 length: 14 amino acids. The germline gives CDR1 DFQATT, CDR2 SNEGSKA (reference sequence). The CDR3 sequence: CSASKGKGIGEAFF. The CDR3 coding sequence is TGCAGTGCTAGTAAAGGGAAGGGGATAGGGGAAGCTTTCTTT.

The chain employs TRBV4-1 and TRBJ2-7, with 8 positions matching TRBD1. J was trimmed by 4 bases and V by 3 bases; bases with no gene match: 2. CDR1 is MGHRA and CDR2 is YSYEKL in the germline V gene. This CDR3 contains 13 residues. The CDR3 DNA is TGCGCCAGCAGCCAGGACAGGGAGTACGAGCAGTACTTC. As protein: CASSQDREYEQYF.

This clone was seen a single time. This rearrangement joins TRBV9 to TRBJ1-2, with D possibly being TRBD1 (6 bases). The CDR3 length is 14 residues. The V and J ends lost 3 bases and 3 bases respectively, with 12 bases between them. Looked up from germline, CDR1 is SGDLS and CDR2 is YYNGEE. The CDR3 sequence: CASSGLRGDYGYTF. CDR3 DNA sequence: TGTGCCAGCAGCGGGCTCAGGGGTGACTATGGCTACACCTTC. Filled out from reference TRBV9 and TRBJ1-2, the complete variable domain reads DSGVTQTPKHLITATGQRVTLRCSPRSGDLSVYWYQQSLDQGLQFLIQYYNGEERAKGNILERFSAQQFPDLHSELNLSSLELGDSALYFCASSGLRGDYGYTFGSGTRLTVV.

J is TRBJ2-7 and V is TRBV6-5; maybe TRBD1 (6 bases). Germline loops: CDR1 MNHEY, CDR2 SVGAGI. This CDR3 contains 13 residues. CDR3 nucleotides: TGTGGGACGTGGGGGCGCAGTACCTACGAGCAGTACTTC. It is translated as CGTWGRSTYEQYF.

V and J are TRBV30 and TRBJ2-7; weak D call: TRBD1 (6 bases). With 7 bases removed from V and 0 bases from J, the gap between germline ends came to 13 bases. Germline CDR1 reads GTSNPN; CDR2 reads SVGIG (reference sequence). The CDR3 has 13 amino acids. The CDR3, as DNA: TGTGCCTCGTCCGGACAGCACTCCTACGAGCAGTACTTC. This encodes CASSGQHSYEQYF. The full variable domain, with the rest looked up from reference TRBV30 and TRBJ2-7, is SQTIHQWPATLVQPVGSPLSLECTVEGTSNPNLYWYRQAAGRGLQLLFYSVGIGQISSEVPQNLSASRPQDRQFILSSKKLLLSDSGFYLCASSGQHSYEQYFGPGTRLTVT.

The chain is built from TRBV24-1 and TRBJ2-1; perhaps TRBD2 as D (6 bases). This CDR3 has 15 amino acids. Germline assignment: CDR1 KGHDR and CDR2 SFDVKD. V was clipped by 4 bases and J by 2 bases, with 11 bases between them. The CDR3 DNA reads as TGTGCCACCAGTGAGGCGGGAAAAACCTACAATGAGCAGTTCTTC. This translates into CATSEAGKTYNEQFF.

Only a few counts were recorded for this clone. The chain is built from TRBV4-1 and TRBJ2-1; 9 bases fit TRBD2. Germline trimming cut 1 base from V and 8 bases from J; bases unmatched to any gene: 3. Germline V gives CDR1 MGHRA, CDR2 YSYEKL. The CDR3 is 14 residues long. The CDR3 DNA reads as TGCGCCAGCAGCCAAGCGGGACTAGCCTATGAGCAGTTCTTC. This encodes CASSQAGLAYEQFF.

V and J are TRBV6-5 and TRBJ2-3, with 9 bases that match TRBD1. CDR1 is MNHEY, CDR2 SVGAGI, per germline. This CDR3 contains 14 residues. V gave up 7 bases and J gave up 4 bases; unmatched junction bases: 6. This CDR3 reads CASTGTGRADTQYF. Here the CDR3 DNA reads TGTGCCAGCACCGGGACAGGGAGGGCAGATACGCAGTATTTT.

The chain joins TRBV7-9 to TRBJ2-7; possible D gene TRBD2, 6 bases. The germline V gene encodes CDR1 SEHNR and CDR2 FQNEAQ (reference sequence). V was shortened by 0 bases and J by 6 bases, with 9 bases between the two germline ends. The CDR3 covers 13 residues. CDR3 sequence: CASSLAQGGEQYF. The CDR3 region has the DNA TGTGCCAGCAGCTTAGCGCAGGGAGGCGAGCAGTACTTC.

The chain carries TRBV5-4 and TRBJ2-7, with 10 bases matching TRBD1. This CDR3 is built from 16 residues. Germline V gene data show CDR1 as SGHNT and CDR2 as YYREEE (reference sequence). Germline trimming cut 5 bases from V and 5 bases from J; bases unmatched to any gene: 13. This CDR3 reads CASRSAPGTGANEQYF. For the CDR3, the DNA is TGTGCCAGCAGGTCAGCGCCCGGGACAGGGGCCAACGAGCAGTACTTC.

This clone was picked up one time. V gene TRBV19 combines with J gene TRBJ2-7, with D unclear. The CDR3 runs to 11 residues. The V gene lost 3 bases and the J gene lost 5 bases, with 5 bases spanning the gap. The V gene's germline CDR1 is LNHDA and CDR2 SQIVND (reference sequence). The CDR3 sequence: CASSMGHEQYF. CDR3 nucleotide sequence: TGTGCCAGTAGTATGGGCCACGAGCAGTACTTC.

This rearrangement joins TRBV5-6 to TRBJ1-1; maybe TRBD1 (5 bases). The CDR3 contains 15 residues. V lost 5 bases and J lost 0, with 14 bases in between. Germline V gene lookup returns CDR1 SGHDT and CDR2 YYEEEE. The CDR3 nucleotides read TGTGCCAGCAGTTCCAGACAGAACATGAACACTGAAGCTTTCTTT. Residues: CASSSRQNMNTEAFF.

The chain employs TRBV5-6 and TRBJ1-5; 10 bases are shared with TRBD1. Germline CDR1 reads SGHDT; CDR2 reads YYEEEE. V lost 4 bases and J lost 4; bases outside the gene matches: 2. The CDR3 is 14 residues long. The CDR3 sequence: CASSRTGGNQPQHF. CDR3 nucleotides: TGTGCCAGCAGCCGGACAGGGGGAAATCAGCCCCAGCATTTT.

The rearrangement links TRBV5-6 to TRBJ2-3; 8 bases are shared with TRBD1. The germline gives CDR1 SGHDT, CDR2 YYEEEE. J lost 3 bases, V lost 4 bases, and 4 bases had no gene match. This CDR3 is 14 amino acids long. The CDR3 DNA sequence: TGTGCCAGCAGCGGACAGGGATGGACAGATACGCAGTATTTT. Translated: CASSGQGWTDTQYF.

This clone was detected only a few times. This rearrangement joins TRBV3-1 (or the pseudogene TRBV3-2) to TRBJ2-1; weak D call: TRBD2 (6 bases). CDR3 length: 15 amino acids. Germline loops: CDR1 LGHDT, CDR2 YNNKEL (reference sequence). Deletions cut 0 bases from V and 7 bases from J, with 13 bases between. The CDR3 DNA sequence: TGTGCCAGCAGCCAAGAGCGAGGACTATTAAATGAGCAGTTCTTC. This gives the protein CASSQERGLLNEQFF.

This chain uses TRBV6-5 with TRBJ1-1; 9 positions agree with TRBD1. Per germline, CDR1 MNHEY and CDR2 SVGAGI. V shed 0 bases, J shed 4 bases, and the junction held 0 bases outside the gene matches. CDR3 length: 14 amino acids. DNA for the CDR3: TGTGCCAGCAGTTACTCGACAGGGGGCACTGAAGCTTTCTTT. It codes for CASSYSTGGTEAFF.

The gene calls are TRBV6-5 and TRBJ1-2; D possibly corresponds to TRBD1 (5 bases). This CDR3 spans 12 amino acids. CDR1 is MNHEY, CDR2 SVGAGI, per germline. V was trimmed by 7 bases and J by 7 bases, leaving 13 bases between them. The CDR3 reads CASTTGAIGYTF. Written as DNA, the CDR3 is TGTGCCAGCACCACAGGTGCGATTGGCTACACCTTC.